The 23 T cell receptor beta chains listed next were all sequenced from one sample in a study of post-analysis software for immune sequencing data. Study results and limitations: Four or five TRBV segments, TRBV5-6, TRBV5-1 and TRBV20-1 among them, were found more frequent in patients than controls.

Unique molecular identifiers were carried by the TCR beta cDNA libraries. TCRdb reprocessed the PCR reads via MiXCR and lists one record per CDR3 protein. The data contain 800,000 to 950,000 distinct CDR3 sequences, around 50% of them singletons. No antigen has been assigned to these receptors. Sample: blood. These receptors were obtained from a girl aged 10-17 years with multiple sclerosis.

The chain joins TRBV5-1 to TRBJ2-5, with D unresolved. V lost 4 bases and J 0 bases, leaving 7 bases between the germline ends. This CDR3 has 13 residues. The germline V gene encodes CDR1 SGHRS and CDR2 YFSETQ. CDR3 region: CASSESHQETQYF. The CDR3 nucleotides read TGCGCCAGCAGCGAATCTCACCAAGAGACCCAGTACTTC.

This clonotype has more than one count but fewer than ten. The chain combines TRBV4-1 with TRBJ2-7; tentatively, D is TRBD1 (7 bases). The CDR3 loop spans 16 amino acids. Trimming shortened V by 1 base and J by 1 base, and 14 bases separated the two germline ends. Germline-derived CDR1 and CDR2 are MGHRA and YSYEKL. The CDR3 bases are TGCGCCAGCAGCCAAGGGGGCGGGACAGCTTCCTACGAGCAGTACTTC. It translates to CASSQGGGTASYEQYF.

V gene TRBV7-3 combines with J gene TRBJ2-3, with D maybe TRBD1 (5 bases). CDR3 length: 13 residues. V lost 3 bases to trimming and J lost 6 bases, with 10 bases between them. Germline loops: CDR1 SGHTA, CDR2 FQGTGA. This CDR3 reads CASSLSRVDTQYF. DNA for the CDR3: TGTGCCAGCAGCTTGTCCAGGGTGGATACGCAGTATTTT.

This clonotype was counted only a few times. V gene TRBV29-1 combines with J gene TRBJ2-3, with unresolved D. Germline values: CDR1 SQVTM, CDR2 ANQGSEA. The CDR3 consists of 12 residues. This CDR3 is CSCLDFTDTQYF. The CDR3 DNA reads TGCAGTTGTCTTGACTTCACAGATACGCAGTATTTT.

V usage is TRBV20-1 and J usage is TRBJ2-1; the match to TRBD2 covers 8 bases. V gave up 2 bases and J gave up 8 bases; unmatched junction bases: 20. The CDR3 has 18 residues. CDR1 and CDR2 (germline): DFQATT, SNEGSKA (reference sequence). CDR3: CSARPVPEWREVLDEQFF. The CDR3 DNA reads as TGCAGTGCTAGACCGGTTCCTGAGTGGCGGGAGGTTTTGGATGAGCAGTTCTTC.

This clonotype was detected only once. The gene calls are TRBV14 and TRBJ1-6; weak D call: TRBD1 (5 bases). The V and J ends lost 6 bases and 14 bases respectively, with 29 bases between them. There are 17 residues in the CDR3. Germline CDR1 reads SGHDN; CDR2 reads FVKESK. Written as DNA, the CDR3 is TGTGCCAGCAGTCAGGCGGGACCGGGACTAAGGCCTGGGGCCCTCCACTTT. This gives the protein CASSQAGPGLRPGALHF.

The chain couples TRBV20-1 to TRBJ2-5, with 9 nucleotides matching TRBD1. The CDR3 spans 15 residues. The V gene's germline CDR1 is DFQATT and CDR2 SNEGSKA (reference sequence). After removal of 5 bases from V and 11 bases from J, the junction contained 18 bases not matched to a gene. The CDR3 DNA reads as TGCAGTGCTCACTCGGGACAGGGCAGAAGAGGGGAGCAGTACTTC. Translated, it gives CSAHSGQGRRGEQYF.

The CDR3 DNA reads as TGCGCCAGCAGCCAAGATCTGGGTTCACCCCTCCACTTT. Protein product: CASSQDLGSPLHF. This chain connects TRBV4-1 to TRBJ1-6; D is unclear. V lost 0 bases and J 9 bases, leaving 6 bases between the germline ends. Germline values: CDR1 MGHRA, CDR2 YSYEKL. This CDR3 is 13 amino acids long.

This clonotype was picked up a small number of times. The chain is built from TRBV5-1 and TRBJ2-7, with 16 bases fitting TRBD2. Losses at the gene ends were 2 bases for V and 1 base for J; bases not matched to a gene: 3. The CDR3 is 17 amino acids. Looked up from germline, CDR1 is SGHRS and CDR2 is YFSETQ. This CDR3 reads CASSFPGLAGGSYEQYF. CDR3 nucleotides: TGCGCCAGCAGCTTCCCGGGACTAGCGGGAGGGTCCTACGAGCAGTACTTC.

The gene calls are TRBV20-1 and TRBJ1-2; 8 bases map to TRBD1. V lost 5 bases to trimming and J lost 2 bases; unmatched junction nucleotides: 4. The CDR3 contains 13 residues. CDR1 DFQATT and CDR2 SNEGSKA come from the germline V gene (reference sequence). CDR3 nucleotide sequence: TGCAGTGCTGGACAGGGTCACAACTATGGCTACACCTTC. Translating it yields CSAGQGHNYGYTF.

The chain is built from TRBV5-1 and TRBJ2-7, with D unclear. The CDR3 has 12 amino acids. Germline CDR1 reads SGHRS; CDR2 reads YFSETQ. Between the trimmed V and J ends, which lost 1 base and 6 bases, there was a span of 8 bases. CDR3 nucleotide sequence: TGCGCCAGCAGCTTGAAAAGTTCCGAGCAGTACTTC. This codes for CASSLKSSEQYF.

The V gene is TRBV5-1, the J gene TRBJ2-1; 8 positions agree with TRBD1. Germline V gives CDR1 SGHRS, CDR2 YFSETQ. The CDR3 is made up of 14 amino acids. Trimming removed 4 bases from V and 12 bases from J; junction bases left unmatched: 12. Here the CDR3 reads CASSPQKDRALQFF. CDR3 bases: TGCGCCAGCAGCCCCCAGAAGGACAGGGCTCTGCAGTTCTTC.

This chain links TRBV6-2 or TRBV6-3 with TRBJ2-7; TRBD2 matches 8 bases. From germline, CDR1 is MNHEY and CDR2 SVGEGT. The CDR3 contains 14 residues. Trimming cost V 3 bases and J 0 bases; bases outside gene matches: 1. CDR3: CASSYLAGSYEQYF. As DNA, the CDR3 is TGTGCCAGCAGTTATCTAGCGGGCTCCTACGAGCAGTACTTC.

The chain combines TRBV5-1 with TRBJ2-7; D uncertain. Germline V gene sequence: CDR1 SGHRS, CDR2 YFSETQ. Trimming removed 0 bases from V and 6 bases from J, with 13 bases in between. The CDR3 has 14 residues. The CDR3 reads CASSLVPATGEQYF. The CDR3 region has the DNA TGCGCCAGCAGCTTGGTGCCAGCCACTGGCGAGCAGTACTTC.

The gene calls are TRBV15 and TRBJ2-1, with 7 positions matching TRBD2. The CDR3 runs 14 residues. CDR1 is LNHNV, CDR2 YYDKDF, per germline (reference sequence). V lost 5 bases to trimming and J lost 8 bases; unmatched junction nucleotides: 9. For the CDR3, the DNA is TGTGCCACCAGCGCGGGGGAGGGTAGCGATGAGCAGTTCTTC. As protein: CATSAGEGSDEQFF.

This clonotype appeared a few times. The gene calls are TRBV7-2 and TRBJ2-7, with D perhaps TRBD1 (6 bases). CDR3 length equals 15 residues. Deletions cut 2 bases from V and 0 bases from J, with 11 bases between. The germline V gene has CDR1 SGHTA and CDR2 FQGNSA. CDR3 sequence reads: CASSLNGQISYEQYF. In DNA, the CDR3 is TGTGCCAGCAGCTTAAATGGACAGATCTCCTACGAGCAGTACTTC.

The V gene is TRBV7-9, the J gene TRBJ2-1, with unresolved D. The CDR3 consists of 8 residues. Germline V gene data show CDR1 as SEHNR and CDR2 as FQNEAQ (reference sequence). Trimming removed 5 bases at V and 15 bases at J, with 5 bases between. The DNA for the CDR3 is TGTGCCAGCAGCCCGCGGTTCTTC. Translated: CASSPRFF.

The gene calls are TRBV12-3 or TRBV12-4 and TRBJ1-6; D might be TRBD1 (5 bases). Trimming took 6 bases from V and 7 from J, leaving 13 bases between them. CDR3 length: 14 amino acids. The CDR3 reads CASSGRVWNSPLHF. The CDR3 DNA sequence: TGTGCCAGCAGCGGCAGGGTTTGGAATTCACCCCTCCACTTT.

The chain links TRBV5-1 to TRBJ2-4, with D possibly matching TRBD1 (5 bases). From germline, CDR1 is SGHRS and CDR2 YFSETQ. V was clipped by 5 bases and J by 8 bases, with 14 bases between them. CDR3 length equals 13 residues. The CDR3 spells CASRGEGPDIQYF. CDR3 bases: TGCGCCAGCAGAGGGGAAGGGCCGGACATTCAGTACTTC.

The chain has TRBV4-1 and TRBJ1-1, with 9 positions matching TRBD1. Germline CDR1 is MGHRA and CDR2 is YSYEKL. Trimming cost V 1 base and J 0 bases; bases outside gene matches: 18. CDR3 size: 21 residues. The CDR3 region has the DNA TGCGCCAGCAGCCAAGCCCCGAACTTCCCGGGACAGGGTACCCTGAACACTGAAGCTTTCTTT. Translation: CASSQAPNFPGQGTLNTEAFF.

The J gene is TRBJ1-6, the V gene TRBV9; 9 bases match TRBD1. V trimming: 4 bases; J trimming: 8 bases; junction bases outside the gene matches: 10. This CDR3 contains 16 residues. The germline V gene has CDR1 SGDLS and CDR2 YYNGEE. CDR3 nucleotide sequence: TGTGCCAGCAGCCCCCGGGGGACAGGGTGGGATTCACCCCTCCACTTT. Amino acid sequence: CASSPRGTGWDSPLHF.

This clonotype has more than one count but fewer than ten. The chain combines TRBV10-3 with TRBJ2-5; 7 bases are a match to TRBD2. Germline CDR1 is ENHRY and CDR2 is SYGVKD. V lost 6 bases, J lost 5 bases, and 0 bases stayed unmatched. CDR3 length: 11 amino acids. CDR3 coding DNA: TGTGCCATCAGGGGGGGGGAGACCCAGTACTTC. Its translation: CAIRGGETQYF.

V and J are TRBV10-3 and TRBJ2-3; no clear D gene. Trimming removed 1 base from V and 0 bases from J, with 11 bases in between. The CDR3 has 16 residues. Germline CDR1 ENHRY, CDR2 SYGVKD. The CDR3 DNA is TGTGCCATCAGTGAGTTGCAGTCACCTAGCACAGATACGCAGTATTTT. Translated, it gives CAISELQSPSTDTQYF.